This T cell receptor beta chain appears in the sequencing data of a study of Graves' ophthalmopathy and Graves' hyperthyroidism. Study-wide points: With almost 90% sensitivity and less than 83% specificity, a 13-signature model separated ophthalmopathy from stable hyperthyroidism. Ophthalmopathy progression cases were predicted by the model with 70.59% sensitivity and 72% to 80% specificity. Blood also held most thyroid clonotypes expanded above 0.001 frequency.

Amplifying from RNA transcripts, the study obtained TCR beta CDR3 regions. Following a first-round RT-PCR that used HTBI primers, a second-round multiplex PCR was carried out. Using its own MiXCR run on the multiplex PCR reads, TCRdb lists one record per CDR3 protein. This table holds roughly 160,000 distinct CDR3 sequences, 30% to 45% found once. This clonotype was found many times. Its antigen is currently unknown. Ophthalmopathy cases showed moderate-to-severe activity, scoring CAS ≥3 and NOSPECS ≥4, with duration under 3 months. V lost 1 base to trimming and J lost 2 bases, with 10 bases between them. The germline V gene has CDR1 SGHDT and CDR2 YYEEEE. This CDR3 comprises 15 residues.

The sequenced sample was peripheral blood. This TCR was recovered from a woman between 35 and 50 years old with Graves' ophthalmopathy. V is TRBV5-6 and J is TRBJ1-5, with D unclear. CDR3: CASSLWGYGNQPQHF. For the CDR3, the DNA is TGTGCCAGCAGCTTGTGGGGATATGGCAATCAGCCCCAGCATTTT.